A single TCR beta chain is shown here with its context. As yet, its antigen is unknown. Trimming shortened V by 6 bases and J by 6 bases, and 14 bases separated the two germline ends. Looked up from germline, CDR1 is SQVTM and CDR2 is ANQGSEA. The CDR3 sequence is 12 residues long. Each and every patient relapsed after autologous stem cell transplantation, and patients got differing brentuximab vedotin exposure. Here immunoSEQ multiplex PCR was the method, and the copy in TCRdb shows in-frame clones only, minus some. This table has tens of thousands of clones, under 90% appearing once. This specimen belongs to a study of PD-1 blockade in classical Hodgkin lymphoma. Study-wide findings and caveats: Complete responders started with a diversity level that resembled newly diagnosed patients at baseline.

The specimen was peripheral blood mononuclear cells (PBMCs), collected at baseline. The clonotype originates from a human donor with classical Hodgkin lymphoma. This chain links TRBV29-1 with TRBJ1-2; possibly TRBD1 for D (6 bases). CDR3 residues: CSVQDSTHGYTF. CDR3 nucleotides: TGCAGCGTCCAGGACAGCACTCATGGCTACACCTTC.